A single sample is the source of the 28 T cell receptor beta chains below, sequenced in a study of beta chain features in type 1 diabetes. General observations from the study: Within each of all four CD4+ subsets, Type 1 diabetes patients had TCRB CDR3s that were moderately but significantly shorter.

The antigens these receptors bind are not known. Since all of the isolated RNA was reverse transcribed, expressed TCRB transcripts were what got sequenced. Profiling relied on immunoSEQ multiplex PCR, and the TCRdb table lists in-frame clones only, not all of them. Counted here are more than 100,000 clones, around 10% occurring once; the ten biggest clones make up 0.75%. Source material: central memory CD4+ T cells from blood. The receptor set was obtained from a young man with type 1 diabetes.

The rearrangement joins TRBV28 to TRBJ1-2; TRBD1 aligns across 9 bases. Germline values: CDR1 MDHEN, CDR2 SYDVKM. J lost 4 bases, V lost 7 bases, and 7 bases had no gene match. CDR3 length: 14 amino acids. The CDR3 reads CASKGGDRAYGYTF. CDR3 DNA sequence: TGTGCCAGCAAGGGGGGGGACAGGGCCTATGGCTACACCTTC.

This clone was picked up a small number of times. The chain employs TRBV28 and TRBJ1-1; TRBD1 is a possible D gene (6 bases). Trimming took 8 bases from V and 2 from J, leaving 15 bases between them. The CDR3 runs 14 residues. CDR1 and CDR2 from the germline V gene are MDHEN and SYDVKM. This CDR3 is CASHRGGRNTEAFF. The DNA of the CDR3 is TGTGCCAGCCACCGGGGGGGGCGAAACACTGAAGCTTTCTTT.

The chain joins TRBV7-8 to TRBJ2-3, with TRBD1 as a possible D gene (5 bases). V was cut by 1 base and J by 0 bases, with 14 bases left in between. The germline V gene encodes CDR1 SGHVS and CDR2 FQNEAQ. This CDR3 spans 17 amino acids. DNA for the CDR3: TGTGCCAGCAGCTTAGTCCCTGGCGCAGGGAGCACAGATACGCAGTATTTT. Translation: CASSLVPGAGSTDTQYF.

The V gene is TRBV4-2, the J gene TRBJ1-2; D is uncertain. The CDR3 covers 14 residues. Trimming stripped 4 bases from V and 6 bases from J, with 15 bases between. Germline loops: CDR1 LGHNA, CDR2 YNFKEQ. CDR3 DNA: TGTGCCAGCAGCCCAAGCGGCGACCGGAATGGCTACACCTTC. It is translated as CASSPSGDRNGYTF.

This clone has more than one count but fewer than ten. The rearrangement uses TRBV5-1 and TRBJ2-7; D possibly corresponds to TRBD2 (6 bases). The germline V gene has CDR1 SGHRS and CDR2 YFSETQ. Trimming stripped 0 bases from V and 1 base from J, with 11 bases between. The CDR3 has 15 residues. The CDR3 spells CASSLEPGRSYEQYF. Here the CDR3 DNA reads TGCGCCAGCAGCTTGGAACCGGGGAGGTCCTACGAGCAGTACTTC.

The J gene is TRBJ1-1, the V gene TRBV4-2; 7 nucleotides match TRBD1. This CDR3 comprises 14 residues. CDR1 LGHNA and CDR2 YNFKEQ come from the germline V gene. With 2 bases clipped from V and 1 base from J, the junction kept 1 base outside the gene matches. In nucleotides, the CDR3 is TGTGCCAGCAGCCAACGACAGGGGAACACTGAAGCTTTCTTT. Residues: CASSQRQGNTEAFF.

This clone was observed a handful of times. The chain recombines TRBV5-4 with TRBJ1-2, with 11 bases lining up with TRBD1. Germline V gives CDR1 SGHNT, CDR2 YYREEE (reference sequence). CDR3 length equals 13 residues. The junction had 4 bases not matched to a gene; V was cut back by 4 bases and J by 8 bases. CDR3 DNA: TGTGCCAGCAGCGAGGACAGGGGGCAGGGCTACACCTTC. Protein product: CASSEDRGQGYTF.

This clone appeared a few times. The V gene is TRBV29-1, the J gene TRBJ2-5, with 10 bases fitting TRBD2. Germline loops: CDR1 SQVTM, CDR2 ANQGSEA. CDR3 length equals 14 residues. J was trimmed by 3 bases and V by 4 bases; bases with no gene match: 5. In DNA, the CDR3 is TGCAGCGTTGCAAGAAGCGGGGGGGAAGAGACCCAGTACTTC. Translation gives CSVARSGGEETQYF. The variable domain in full, with the rest retrieved from reference TRBV29-1 and TRBJ2-5, is SAVISQKPSRDICQRGTSLTIQCQVDSQVTMMFWYRQQPGQSLTLIATANQGSEATYESGFVIDKFPISRPNLTFSTLTVSNMSPEDSSIYLCSVARSGGEETQYFGPGTRLLVL.

This chain uses TRBV2 with TRBJ2-3; TRBD2 aligns across 9 bases. The CDR3 loop spans 16 amino acids. Germline loops: CDR1 SNHLY, CDR2 FYNNEI. V lost 5 bases, J lost 5 bases, and 11 bases stayed unmatched. CDR3 sequence reads: CASSLFRGGAGDTQYF. The CDR3, as DNA: TGTGCCAGCAGTCTATTTCGCGGGGGGGCCGGAGATACGCAGTATTTT.

The J gene is TRBJ1-3, the V gene TRBV11-2; D is unresolved. The CDR3 is 16 amino acids. CDR1 is SGHAT, CDR2 FQNNGV, per germline. Trimming stripped 5 bases from V and 4 bases from J, with 18 bases between. CDR3 sequence: CASSRGRGGSGNTIYF. DNA of the CDR3: TGTGCCAGCAGCCGAGGGCGGGGAGGATCGGGAAACACCATATATTTT.

The chain has TRBV5-1 and TRBJ1-2; D not resolved. The CDR3 length is 13 residues. The V and J ends lost 4 bases and 3 bases respectively, with 10 bases between them. Germline assignment: CDR1 SGHRS and CDR2 YFSETQ. The CDR3 DNA reads TGCGCCAGCAGCGTCCGGGAGGACTATGGCTACACCTTC. Amino acid sequence: CASSVREDYGYTF.

CDR3 amino acids: CASSLVVGQGGETQYF. The CDR3 region has the DNA TGTGCCAGCAGCTTAGTTGTGGGACAGGGTGGAGAGACCCAGTACTTC. This chain links TRBV7-8 with TRBJ2-5, with 9 bases identical to TRBD1. The CDR3 has 16 amino acids. CDR1 SGHVS and CDR2 FQNEAQ come from the germline V gene. With 1 base clipped from V and 4 bases from J, the junction kept 7 bases outside the gene matches. Supplemented by reference TRBV7-8 and TRBJ2-5, the full variable domain reads GAGVSQSPRYKVAKRGQDVALRCDPISGHVSLFWYQQALGQGPEFLTYFQNEAQLDKSGLPSDRFFAERPEGSVSTLKIQRTQQEDSAVYLCASSLVVGQGGETQYFGPGTRLLVL.

This clone has more than one count but fewer than ten. The chain combines TRBV23-1 with TRBJ1-2; 7 bases fit TRBD1. TRBV23-1 is an open reading frame whose function is uncertain. The CDR3 is made up of 15 amino acids. Trimming cost V 6 bases and J 4 bases; bases outside gene matches: 11. CDR3 DNA: TGCGCCAGCAGCACTGGGACAGCTCCTTCCTATGGCTACACCTTC. It translates to CASSTGTAPSYGYTF.

The rearrangement links TRBV5-4 to TRBJ2-5; 12 nucleotides agree with TRBD2. Germline assignment: CDR1 SGHNT and CDR2 YYREEE (reference sequence). Trimming cost V 3 bases and J 3 bases; bases outside gene matches: 6. This CDR3 region has 16 residues. The CDR3 loop reads CASSSGLAGGEETQYF. For the CDR3, the DNA is TGTGCCAGCAGCTCCGGTCTAGCGGGGGGGGAAGAGACCCAGTACTTC.

The sample holds a few counts of this clone. The J gene is TRBJ1-1, the V gene TRBV2, with 7 bases that match TRBD1. V gave up 8 bases and J gave up 6 bases; unmatched junction bases: 9. The CDR3 has 13 amino acids. Per germline, CDR1 SNHLY and CDR2 FYNNEI. The CDR3 DNA is TGTGCCAGCGGCCAGACAGGGAGGTCTGAAGCTTTCTTT. Its protein is CASGQTGRSEAFF.

DNA for the CDR3: TGTGCCAGCAGCCGAGCCTCTCCCGGGACAGAGGTATACGAGCAGTACTTC. Translated: CASSRASPGTEVYEQYF. The V and J genes are TRBV14 and TRBJ2-7; TRBD1 matches at 7 bases. CDR3 length: 17 amino acids. V lost 4 bases and J lost 4; bases outside the gene matches: 16. The V gene's germline CDR1 is SGHDN and CDR2 FVKESK.

This clone appeared a few times. The J gene is TRBJ1-2, the V gene TRBV5-6, with 10 bases lining up with TRBD1. J was trimmed by 8 bases and V by 2 bases; bases with no gene match: 3. Germline V gives CDR1 SGHDT, CDR2 YYEEEE. The CDR3 is 13 residues long. CDR3 sequence: CASSLPTGGGYTF. The CDR3 region has the DNA TGTGCCAGCAGCTTACCGACAGGGGGCGGCTACACCTTC.

CDR3 protein: CASSVSGTGEHYGYTF. CDR3 sequence (DNA): TGTGCCAGCAGCGTATCCGGGACAGGGGAGCACTATGGCTACACCTTC. The V gene is TRBV7-9, the J gene TRBJ1-2; TRBD1 aligns across 10 bases. With V trimmed by 5 bases and J by 3 bases, 9 bases remained unmatched. The CDR3 has 16 residues. Germline loops: CDR1 SEHNR, CDR2 FQNEAQ (reference sequence).

The chain carries TRBV9 and TRBJ1-2; perhaps TRBD1 as D (5 bases). This CDR3 has 14 residues. Germline loops: CDR1 SGDLS, CDR2 YYNGEE. The ends were cut back, 6 bases at V and 4 bases at J, with 16 bases in the middle. CDR3 coding DNA: TGTGCCAGCAACCCGGGGGTGAGTAGCTATGGCTACACCTTC. Its translation: CASNPGVSSYGYTF.

In its sample, this clone was seen a few times. The J gene is TRBJ2-1, the V gene TRBV11-2; D possibly corresponds to TRBD1 (7 bases). Looked up from germline, CDR1 is SGHAT and CDR2 is FQNNGV. The V end lost 1 base, the J end lost 7 bases, and 17 bases lay between the germline ends. CDR3 length: 16 amino acids. DNA of the CDR3: TGTGCCAGCAGCTTAGTGGCAGGGGGGTATTGGAATGAGCAGTTCTTC. It translates to CASSLVAGGYWNEQFF. The full variable domain, with the rest looked up from reference TRBV11-2 and TRBJ2-1, is EAGVAQSPRYKIIEKRQSVAFWCNPISGHATLYWYQQILGQGPKLLIQFQNNGVVDDSQLPKDRFSAERLKGVDSTLKIQPAKLEDSAVYLCASSLVAGGYWNEQFFGPGTRLTVL.

There are a few counts of this clone. The chain joins TRBV11-2 to TRBJ2-1; 10 positions agree with TRBD2. Germline V lookup: CDR1 SGHAT, CDR2 FQNNGV. CDR3 length equals 16 residues. Trimming at V came to 4 bases and at J to 0 bases, leaving 3 bases not matched to a gene. Here the CDR3 DNA reads TGTGCCAGCAGCTCCTTAGCGGGGGGCTCCTACAATGAGCAGTTCTTC. It yields the protein CASSSLAGGSYNEQFF. The entire variable domain, with the rest obtained from reference TRBV11-2 and TRBJ2-1, is as follows: EAGVAQSPRYKIIEKRQSVAFWCNPISGHATLYWYQQILGQGPKLLIQFQNNGVVDDSQLPKDRFSAERLKGVDSTLKIQPAKLEDSAVYLCASSSLAGGSYNEQFFGPGTRLTVL.

CDR3 region: CASTRTGAETQYF. The CDR3 DNA follows: TGTGCCAGCACCAGGACAGGGGCGGAGACCCAGTACTTC. J is TRBJ2-5 and V is TRBV27, with 9 bases identical to TRBD1. The V and J ends lost 7 bases and 5 bases, in that order; junction bases with no gene match: 5. The CDR3 covers 13 residues. CDR1 and CDR2 from the germline V gene are MNHEY and SMNVEV (reference sequence).

This clone has a handful of counts. The rearrangement links TRBV9 to TRBJ2-5; D possibly corresponds to TRBD2 (5 bases). Germline V lookup: CDR1 SGDLS, CDR2 YYNGEE. The CDR3 loop spans 15 amino acids. Trimming left V 0 bases short and J 4 bases short, with 13 bases between. CDR3 in amino acids: CASSVAVARAETQYF. DNA of the CDR3: TGTGCCAGCAGCGTAGCGGTGGCGAGGGCAGAGACCCAGTACTTC. Filled out from reference TRBV9 and TRBJ2-5, the complete variable domain reads DSGVTQTPKHLITATGQRVTLRCSPRSGDLSVYWYQQSLDQGLQFLIQYYNGEERAKGNILERFSAQQFPDLHSELNLSSLELGDSALYFCASSVAVARAETQYFGPGTRLLVL.

This clone was seen a few times. The chain employs TRBV5-1 and TRBJ1-4; tentatively, D is TRBD1 (6 bases). From germline, CDR1 is SGHRS and CDR2 YFSETQ. Trimming shortened V by 0 bases and J by 7 bases, and 13 bases separated the two germline ends. This CDR3 has 15 residues. The CDR3 DNA follows: TGCGCCAGCAGCTTGGCCGCCAGGGGCGGTGAAAAACTGTTTTTT. It translates to CASSLAARGGEKLFF.

This chain joins TRBV7-3 and TRBJ2-5; unclear D gene. V dropped 2 bases and J dropped 3 bases, with 7 bases sitting between them. The CDR3 extends over 13 amino acids. Germline V gives CDR1 SGHTA, CDR2 FQGTGA. CDR3 amino acids: CASSLASKETQYF. DNA of the CDR3: TGTGCCAGCAGCTTAGCCAGTAAAGAGACCCAGTACTTC.

The table lists this clone with a few counts. The genes are TRBV2 and TRBJ2-5; possibly TRBD2 for D (6 bases). V lost 6 bases, J lost 7 bases, and 12 bases lay in between. The germline V gene encodes CDR1 SNHLY and CDR2 FYNNEI. The CDR3 is 12 residues long. The CDR3 loop reads CASSVQGGTQYF. The CDR3, as DNA: TGTGCCAGCAGCGTCCAGGGAGGGACCCAGTACTTC.

This chain connects TRBV5-1 to TRBJ2-3; TRBD2 agrees at 11 bases. CDR1 and CDR2 (germline): SGHRS, YFSETQ. Trimming cost V 0 bases and J 5 bases; bases outside gene matches: 2. The CDR3 has 15 amino acids. The CDR3 DNA reads TGCGCCAGCAGCTTGGAAACTAGCGGGGGAGATACGCAGTATTTT. Amino acid sequence: CASSLETSGGDTQYF.

V usage is TRBV28 and J usage is TRBJ2-7, with D possibly TRBD1 on 5 matching bases. The CDR3 runs 15 residues. Trimming cost V 5 bases and J 0 bases, with 14 bases left between them. Germline V CDR1 and CDR2: MDHEN, SYDVKM. CDR3 bases: TGTGCCAGCAGTGCCCCGACGGACAACTCCTACGAGCAGTACTTC. Translation: CASSAPTDNSYEQYF.